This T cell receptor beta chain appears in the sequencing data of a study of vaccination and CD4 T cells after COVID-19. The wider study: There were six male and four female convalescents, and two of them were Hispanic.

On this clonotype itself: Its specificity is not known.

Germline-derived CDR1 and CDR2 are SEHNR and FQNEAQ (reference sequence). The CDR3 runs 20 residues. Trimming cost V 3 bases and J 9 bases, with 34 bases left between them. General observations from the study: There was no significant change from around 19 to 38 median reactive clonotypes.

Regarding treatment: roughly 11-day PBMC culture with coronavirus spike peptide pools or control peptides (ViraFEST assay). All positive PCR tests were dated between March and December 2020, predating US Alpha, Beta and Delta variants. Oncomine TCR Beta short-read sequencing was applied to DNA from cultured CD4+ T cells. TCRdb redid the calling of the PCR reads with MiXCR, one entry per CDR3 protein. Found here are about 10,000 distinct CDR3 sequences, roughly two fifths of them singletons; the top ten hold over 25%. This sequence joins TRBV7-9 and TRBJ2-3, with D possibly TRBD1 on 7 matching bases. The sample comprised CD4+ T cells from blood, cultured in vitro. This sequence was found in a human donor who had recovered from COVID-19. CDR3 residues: CASSLAGTPAVSLNRGTQYF. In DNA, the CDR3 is TGTGCCAGCAGCTTGGCCGGGACTCCCGCAGTCTCCCTCAACAGGGGCACGCAGTATTTT.